A selection of T cell receptor beta chains follows, all from one sample in a study of blood T cell repertoires in COVID-19. Produced via immunoSEQ multiplex PCR; TCRdb's table is partial and in-frame only. The data contain fewer than 400,000 clones, around 86% of them seen just once; the ten biggest clones take up 3%. Sequencing was carried out using peripheral blood. These receptors were taken from a human donor in a cohort sampled during active COVID-19. Each CDR3 is given with its conserved first and last residue. The D gene is left open where the match is weak. Size values are once, few and many counts, or a class for expanded clones, and some rows have none.

V gene	J gene	clone size	D gene	CDR3 DNA	CDR3 protein
TRBV5-6	TRBJ1-6	.	TRBD1	TGTGCCAGCACGGCTACAGGGGATCGGTCACCCCTCCACTTT	CASTATGDRSPLHF
TRBV4-1	TRBJ1-1	once	.	TGCGCCAGCAGCTCACGGGGGGGGCGTAACACTGAAGCTTTCTTT	CASSSRGGRNTEAFF
TRBV5-6	TRBJ2-3	.	TRBD2	TGTGCCAGCAGCGGGACTAGCGGACATACGCAGTATTTT	CASSGTSGHTQYF
TRBV5-6	TRBJ2-1	.	TRBD2	TGTGCCAGCAGCAACTTGGATAGCGGGAGGTACAATGAGCAGTTCTTC	CASSNLDSGRYNEQFF
TRBV28	TRBJ2-7	.	TRBD2	TGTGCCAGCAGTCCCCTCTGGGTCGGGGGGGGAGGAGAGCAGTACTTC	CASSPLWVGGGGEQYF
TRBV3-1/TRBV3-2	TRBJ1-5	.	.	TGTGCCAGCAGCCAAGGAAGAGGGTTCAATCAGCCCCAGCATTTT	CASSQGRGFNQPQHF
TRBV4-1	TRBJ2-3	once	TRBD2	TGCGCCAGCAGCCAAGGGCTACGGCGGGGGGGCACAGATACGCAGTATTTT	CASSQGLRRGGTDTQYF
TRBV10-3	TRBJ2-7	.	TRBD1	TGTGCCATCAGTGAGGTGGACAGGGGCTACGAGCAGTACTTC	CAISEVDRGYEQYF
TRBV5-4	TRBJ2-2	.	TRBD1	TGTGCCAGCAGCCGGCCCAATGACAGGGCGGGCACCGGGGAGCTGTTTTTT	CASSRPNDRAGTGELFF
TRBV7-6	TRBJ2-7	.	.	TGTGCCAGCAGCAGAAGATGGGGGCAGGGCTACGAGCAGTACTTC	CASSRRWGQGYEQYF
TRBV19	TRBJ1-6	.	.	TGTGCCAGTAGTATAGCTACAGGGAAAATTTCACCCCTCCACTTT	CASSIATGKISPLHF
TRBV28	TRBJ2-5	.	.	TGTGCCAGCAGTTTAAATTGGGGGGAAGAGACCCAGTACTTC	CASSLNWGEETQYF
TRBV5-1	TRBJ2-1	.	TRBD1	TGCGCCAGCAGCTCCAGGGGGCGCGGTTACAATGAGCAGTTCTTC	CASSSRGRGYNEQFF
TRBV5-1	TRBJ2-3	.	.	TGCGCCAGCAGCTCAGACGGGACTGGCACAGATACGCAGTATTTT	CASSSDGTGTDTQYF
TRBV15	TRBJ1-6	.	.	TGTGCCACCAGCAGTCGGAGCTCCTATAATTCACCCCTCCACTTT	CATSSRSSYNSPLHF
TRBV30	TRBJ1-2	.	.	TGTGCCTGGAGTGTCAAAGGACAGTACTATGGCTACACCTTC	CAWSVKGQYYGYTF
TRBV5-6	TRBJ1-1	.	TRBD1	TGTGCCAGCAGCTTGGCCGGGACAGCTTCCACTGAAGCTTTCTTT	CASSLAGTASTEAFF
TRBV19	TRBJ1-5	.	TRBD1	TGTGCCAGTAGTCGACAGGGGCGGGAAAATCAGCCCCAGCATTTT	CASSRQGRENQPQHF
TRBV19	TRBJ1-1	.	.	TGTGCCAGTAGTAAAAGGAAGCAGACTAATATGAACACTGAAGCTTTCTTT	CASSKRKQTNMNTEAFF
TRBV7-2	TRBJ2-1	.	TRBD2	TGTGCCAGCAGCTTCCTAGCGGGATCCTACAATGAGCAGTTCTTC	CASSFLAGSYNEQFF